This T cell receptor (beta chain) was sequenced for a study of breast tumors, draining lymph nodes, adjacent tissues. The ends lost 6 bases at V and 3 bases at J; junction bases unmatched: 8. CDR1 is DFQATT, CDR2 SNEGSKA, per germline (reference sequence). The CDR3 extends over 14 amino acids. Many counts were recorded for this clonotype. The antigen is unknown. Samples came from axillary lymph nodes draining the breast cancer. Each CDR3 protein is one row after TCRdb ran MiXCR on the multiplex PCR reads. The sample holds approximately 130,000 distinct CDR3 sequences, about 20% seen once. Whole-study findings and limits: Tumor TCR diversity was below lymph nodes but above nontumor tissue. Compared with basal-like, luminal-like tumors shared significantly more repertoire with nontumor tissue. Data only fit, rather than demonstrated, lymph node origin of most tumor T cells.

This sequence was found in a female donor with breast cancer. Some clones in this sample may be carry-over from other donors' samples. The specimen was axillary lymph node tissue. The V gene is TRBV20-1, the J gene TRBJ2-7; 10 bases match TRBD2. The CDR3 spells CSAKLAGTRYEQYF. The CDR3 nucleotides read TGCAGTGCGAAACTAGCGGGGACTCGCTACGAGCAGTACTTC.